This T cell receptor (beta chain) was retrieved from a study of OX40 agonist ivuxolimab in advanced cancers. CDR3 length: 15 amino acids. Trimming at V came to 4 bases and at J to 8 bases, leaving 7 bases not matched to a gene. Germline assignment: CDR1 SGHNT and CDR2 YYREEE (reference sequence). This table comes from immunoSEQ multiplex PCR, and its TCRdb copy is limited to in-frame clones, with some not included. Here the sample spans tens of thousands of clones, about 86% being singletons. The chain employs TRBV5-4 and TRBJ2-1, with 12 bases aligning to TRBD2. The material was CD4+ or CD8+ T cells sorted from blood, obtained in a trial of the OX40 agonist ivuxolimab. The sequence derives from an adult with an advanced solid tumor such as melanoma, head and neck, liver or kidney cancer. DNA for the CDR3: TGTGCCAGCAGCCCCTGGACTAGCGGGATCCATGAGCAGTTCTTC. Protein: CASSPWTSGIHEQFF.